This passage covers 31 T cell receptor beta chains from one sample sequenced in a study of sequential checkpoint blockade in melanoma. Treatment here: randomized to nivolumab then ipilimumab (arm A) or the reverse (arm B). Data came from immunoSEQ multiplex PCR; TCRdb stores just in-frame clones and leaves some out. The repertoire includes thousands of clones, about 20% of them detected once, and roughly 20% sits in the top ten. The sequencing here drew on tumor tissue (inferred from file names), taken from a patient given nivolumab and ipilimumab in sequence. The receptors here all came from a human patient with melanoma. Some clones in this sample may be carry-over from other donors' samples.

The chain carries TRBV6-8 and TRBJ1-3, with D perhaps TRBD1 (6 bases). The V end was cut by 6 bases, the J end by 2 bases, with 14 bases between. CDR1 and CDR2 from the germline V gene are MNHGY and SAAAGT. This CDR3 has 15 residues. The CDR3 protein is CASRNSGVAGNTIYF. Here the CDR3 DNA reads TGTGCCAGCAGGAACTCAGGGGTGGCTGGAAACACCATATATTTT.

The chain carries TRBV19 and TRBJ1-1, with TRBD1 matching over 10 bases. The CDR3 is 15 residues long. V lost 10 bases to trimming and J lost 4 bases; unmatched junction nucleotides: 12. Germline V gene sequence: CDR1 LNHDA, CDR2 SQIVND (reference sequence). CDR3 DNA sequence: TGTGCCACTGGGGATCAGACAGGGGGCGTCACTGAAGCTTTCTTT. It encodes CATGDQTGGVTEAFF.

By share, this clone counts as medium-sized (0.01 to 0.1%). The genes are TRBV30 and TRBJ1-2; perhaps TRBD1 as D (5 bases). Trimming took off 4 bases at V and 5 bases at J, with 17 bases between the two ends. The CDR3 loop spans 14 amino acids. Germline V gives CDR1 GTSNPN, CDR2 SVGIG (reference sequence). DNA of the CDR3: TGTGCCTGGAATGAGGGACGGACTAGTTATGGCTACACCTTC. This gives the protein CAWNEGRTSYGYTF.

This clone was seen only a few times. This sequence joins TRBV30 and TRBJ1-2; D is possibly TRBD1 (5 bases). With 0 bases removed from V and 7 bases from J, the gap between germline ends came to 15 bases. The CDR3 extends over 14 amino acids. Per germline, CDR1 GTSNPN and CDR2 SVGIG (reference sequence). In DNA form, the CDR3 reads TGTGCCTGGAGTGTACCGCGGGGACTTTCTGGCTACACCTTC. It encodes CAWSVPRGLSGYTF.

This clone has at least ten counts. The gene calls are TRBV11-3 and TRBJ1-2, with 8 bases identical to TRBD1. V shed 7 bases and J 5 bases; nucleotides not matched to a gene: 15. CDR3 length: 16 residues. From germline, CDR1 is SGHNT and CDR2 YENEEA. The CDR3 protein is CASIQQGGAYGYGYTF. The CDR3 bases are TGTGCCAGCATCCAACAGGGGGGGGCGTATGGTTATGGCTACACCTTC.

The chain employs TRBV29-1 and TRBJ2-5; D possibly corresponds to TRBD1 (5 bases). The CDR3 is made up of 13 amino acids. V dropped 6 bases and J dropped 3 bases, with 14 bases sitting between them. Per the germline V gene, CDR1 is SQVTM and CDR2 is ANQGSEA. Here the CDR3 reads CSVASGWEETQYF. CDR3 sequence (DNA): TGCAGCGTGGCCTCAGGGTGGGAAGAGACCCAGTACTTC.

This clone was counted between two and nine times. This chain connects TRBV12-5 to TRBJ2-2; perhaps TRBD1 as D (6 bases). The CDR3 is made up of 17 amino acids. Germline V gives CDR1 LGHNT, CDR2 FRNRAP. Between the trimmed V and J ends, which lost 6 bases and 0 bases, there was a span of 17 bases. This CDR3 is CASGSSLTGANTGELFF. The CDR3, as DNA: TGTGCTAGTGGAAGCTCCCTGACAGGAGCGAACACCGGGGAGCTGTTTTTT.

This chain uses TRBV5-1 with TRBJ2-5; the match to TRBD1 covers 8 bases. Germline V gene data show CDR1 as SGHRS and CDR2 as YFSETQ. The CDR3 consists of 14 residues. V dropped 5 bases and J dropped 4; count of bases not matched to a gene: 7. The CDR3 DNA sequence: TGCGCCAGCAGGTCAGCAGGGGGCAGAGAGACCCAGTACTTC. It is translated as CASRSAGGRETQYF. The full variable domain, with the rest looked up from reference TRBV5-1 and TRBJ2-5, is KAGVTQTPRYLIKTRGQQVTLSCSPISGHRSVSWYQQTPGQGLQFLFEYFSETQRNKGNFPGRFSGRQFSNSRSEMNVSTLELGDSALYLCASRSAGGRETQYFGPGTRLLVL.

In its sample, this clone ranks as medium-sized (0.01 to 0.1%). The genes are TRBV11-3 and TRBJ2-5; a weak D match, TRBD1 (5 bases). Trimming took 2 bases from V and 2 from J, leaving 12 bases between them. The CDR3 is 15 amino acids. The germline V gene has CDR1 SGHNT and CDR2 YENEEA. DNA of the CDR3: TGTGCCAGCAGCTTACCTCTCAGGGTACAAGAGACCCAGTACTTC. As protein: CASSLPLRVQETQYF.

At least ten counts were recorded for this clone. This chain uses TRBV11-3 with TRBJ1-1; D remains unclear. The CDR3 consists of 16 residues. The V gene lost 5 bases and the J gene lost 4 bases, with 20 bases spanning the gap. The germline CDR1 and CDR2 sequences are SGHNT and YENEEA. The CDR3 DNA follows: TGTGCCAGCAGCCAAACCGGCTGGTCGGGTAGCACTGAAGCTTTCTTT. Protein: CASSQTGWSGSTEAFF.

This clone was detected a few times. CDR3 region: CASRETGTVGEKLFF. As DNA, the CDR3 is TGTGCCAGTAGGGAAACCGGGACGGTCGGTGAAAAACTGTTTTTT. This chain uses TRBV19 with TRBJ1-4; a weak D match, TRBD1 (5 bases). In germline, CDR1 is LNHDA, CDR2 SQIVND (reference sequence). V was shortened by 6 bases and J by 7 bases, with 18 bases between the two germline ends. This CDR3 has 15 residues. Combining the CDR3 with reference TRBV19 and TRBJ1-4 gives the whole variable domain DGGITQSPKYLFRKEGQNVTLSCEQNLNHDAMYWYRQDPGQGLRLIYYSQIVNDFQKGDIAEGYSVSREKKESFPLTVTSAQKNPTAFYLCASRETGTVGEKLFFGSGTQLSVL.

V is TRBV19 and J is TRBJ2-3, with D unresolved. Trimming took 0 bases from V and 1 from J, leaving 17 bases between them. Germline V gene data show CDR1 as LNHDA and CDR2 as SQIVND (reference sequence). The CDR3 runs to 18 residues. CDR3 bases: TGTGCCAGTAGTATAGATAGTTCAGCCAGGCTAGGCACAGATACGCAGTATTTT. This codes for CASSIDSSARLGTDTQYF.

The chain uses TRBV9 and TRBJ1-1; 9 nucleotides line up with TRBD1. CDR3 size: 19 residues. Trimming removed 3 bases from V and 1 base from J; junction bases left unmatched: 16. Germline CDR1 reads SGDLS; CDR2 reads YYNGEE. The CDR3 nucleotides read TGTGCCAGCAGCGGCCGGGACAGGGTTGGGGGCATTAGGAACACTGAAGCTTTCTTT. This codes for CASSGRDRVGGIRNTEAFF.

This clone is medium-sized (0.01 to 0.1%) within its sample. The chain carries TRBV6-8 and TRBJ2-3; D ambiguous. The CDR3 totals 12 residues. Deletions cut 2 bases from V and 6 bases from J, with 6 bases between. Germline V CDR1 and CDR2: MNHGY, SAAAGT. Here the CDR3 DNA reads TGTGCCAGCAGTTACCCCCCGGATACGCAGTATTTT. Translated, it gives CASSYPPDTQYF.

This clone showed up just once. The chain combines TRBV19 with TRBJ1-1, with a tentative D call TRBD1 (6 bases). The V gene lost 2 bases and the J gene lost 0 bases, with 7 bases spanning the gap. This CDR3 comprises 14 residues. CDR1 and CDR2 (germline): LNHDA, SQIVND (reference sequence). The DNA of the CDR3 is TGTGCCAGTAGTATAACAGGGTTGAACACTGAAGCTTTCTTT. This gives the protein CASSITGLNTEAFF.

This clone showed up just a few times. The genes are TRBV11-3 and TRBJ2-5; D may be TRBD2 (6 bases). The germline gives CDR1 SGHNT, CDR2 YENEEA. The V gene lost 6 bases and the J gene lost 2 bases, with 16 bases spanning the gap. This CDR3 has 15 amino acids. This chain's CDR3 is CASRRAAGVQETQYF. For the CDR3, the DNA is TGTGCCAGCAGGCGGGCAGCGGGCGTTCAAGAGACCCAGTACTTC. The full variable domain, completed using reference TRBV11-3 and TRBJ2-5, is EAGVVQSPRYKIIEKKQPVAFWCNPISGHNTLYWYLQNLGQGPELLIRYENEEAVDDSQLPKDRFSAERLKGVDSTLKIQPAELGDSAVYLCASRRAAGVQETQYFGPGTRLLVL.

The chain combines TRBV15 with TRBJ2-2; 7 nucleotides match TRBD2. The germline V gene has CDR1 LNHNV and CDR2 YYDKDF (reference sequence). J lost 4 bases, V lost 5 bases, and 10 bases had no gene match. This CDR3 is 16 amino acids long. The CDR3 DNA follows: TGTGCCACCAGCGATGGCGAGCGGGGACTCACCGGGGAGCTGTTTTTT. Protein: CATSDGERGLTGELFF. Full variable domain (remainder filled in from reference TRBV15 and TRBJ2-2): DAMVIQNPRYQVTQFGKPVTLSCSQTLNHNVMYWYQQKSSQAPKLLFHYYDKDFNNEADTPDNFQSRRPNTSFCFLDIRSPGLGDTAMYLCATSDGERGLTGELFFGEGSRLTVL.

The CDR3 DNA sequence: TGTGCCAGCAGCCCCTCCGGGACCAACAATTCACCCCTCCACTTT. This codes for CASSPSGTNNSPLHF. This chain joins TRBV6-8 and TRBJ1-6; D possibly corresponds to TRBD1 (5 bases). The CDR3 sequence is 15 residues long. Germline V lookup: CDR1 MNHGY, CDR2 SAAAGT. V was trimmed by 6 bases and J by 7 bases, leaving 16 bases between them.

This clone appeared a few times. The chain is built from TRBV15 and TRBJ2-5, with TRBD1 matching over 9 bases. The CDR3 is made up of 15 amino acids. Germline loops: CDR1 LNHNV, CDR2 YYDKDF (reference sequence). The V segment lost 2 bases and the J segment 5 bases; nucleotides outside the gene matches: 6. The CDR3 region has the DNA TGTGCCACCAGCAGAATACAGGGGGCCTGGGAGACCCAGTACTTC. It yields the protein CATSRIQGAWETQYF.

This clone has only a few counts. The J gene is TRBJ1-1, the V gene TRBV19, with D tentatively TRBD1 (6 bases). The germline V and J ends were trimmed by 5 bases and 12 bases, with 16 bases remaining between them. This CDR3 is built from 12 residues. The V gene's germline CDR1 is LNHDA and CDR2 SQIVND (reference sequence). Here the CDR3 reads CASSLSTGSTFF. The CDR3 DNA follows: TGTGCCAGTAGTTTATCGACAGGCTCAACTTTCTTT.

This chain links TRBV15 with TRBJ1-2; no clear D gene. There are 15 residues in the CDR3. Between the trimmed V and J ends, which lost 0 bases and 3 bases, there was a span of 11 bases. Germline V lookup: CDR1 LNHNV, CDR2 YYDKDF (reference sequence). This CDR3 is CATSRDVARYYGYTF. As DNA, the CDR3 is TGTGCCACCAGCAGAGATGTGGCCCGCTACTATGGCTACACCTTC.

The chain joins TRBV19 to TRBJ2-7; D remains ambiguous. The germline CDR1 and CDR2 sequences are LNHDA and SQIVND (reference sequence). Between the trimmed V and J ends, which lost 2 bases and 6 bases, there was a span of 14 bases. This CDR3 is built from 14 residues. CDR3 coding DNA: TGTGCCAGTAGTATAAGGATGCCCCCAGCCGAGCAGTACTTC. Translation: CASSIRMPPAEQYF.

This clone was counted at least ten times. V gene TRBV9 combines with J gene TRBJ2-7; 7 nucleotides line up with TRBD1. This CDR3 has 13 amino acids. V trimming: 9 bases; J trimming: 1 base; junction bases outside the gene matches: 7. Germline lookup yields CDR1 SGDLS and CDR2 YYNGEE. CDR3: CATASTGSYEQYF. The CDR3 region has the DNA TGTGCCACCGCCTCGACAGGGTCCTACGAGCAGTACTTC.

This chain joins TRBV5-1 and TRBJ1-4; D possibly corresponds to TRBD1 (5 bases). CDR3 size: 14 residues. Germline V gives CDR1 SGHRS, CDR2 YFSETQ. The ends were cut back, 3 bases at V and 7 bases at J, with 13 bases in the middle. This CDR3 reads CASSSQGVGEKLFF. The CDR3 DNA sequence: TGCGCCAGCAGCTCCCAGGGAGTCGGTGAAAAACTGTTTTTT.

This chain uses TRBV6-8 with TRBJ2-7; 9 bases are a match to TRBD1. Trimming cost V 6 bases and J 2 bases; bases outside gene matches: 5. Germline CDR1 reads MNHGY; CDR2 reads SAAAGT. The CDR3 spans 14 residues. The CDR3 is CASRRGQGTYEQYF. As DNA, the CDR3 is TGTGCCAGCAGGAGGGGACAGGGCACCTACGAGCAGTACTTC.

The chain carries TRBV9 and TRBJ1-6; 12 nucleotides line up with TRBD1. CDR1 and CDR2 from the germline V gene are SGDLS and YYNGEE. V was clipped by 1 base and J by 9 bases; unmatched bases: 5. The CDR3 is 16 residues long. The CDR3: CASSVTGTGGTSPLHF. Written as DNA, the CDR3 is TGTGCCAGCAGCGTAACCGGGACAGGGGGCACTTCACCCCTCCACTTT.

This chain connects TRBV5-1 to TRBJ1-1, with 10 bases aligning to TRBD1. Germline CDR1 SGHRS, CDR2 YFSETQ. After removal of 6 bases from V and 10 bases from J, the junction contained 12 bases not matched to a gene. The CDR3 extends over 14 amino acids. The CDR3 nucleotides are TGCGCCAGCACTTGGTTAGGGACAGGGGAGTTAGCTTTCTTT. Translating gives CASTWLGTGELAFF.

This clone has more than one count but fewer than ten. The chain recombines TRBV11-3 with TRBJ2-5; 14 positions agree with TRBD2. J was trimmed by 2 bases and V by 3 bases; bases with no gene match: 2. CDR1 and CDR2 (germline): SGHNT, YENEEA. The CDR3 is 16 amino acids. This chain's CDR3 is CASSLRTSGGQETQYF. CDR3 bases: TGTGCCAGCAGCTTGAGGACTAGCGGGGGGCAAGAGACCCAGTACTTC.

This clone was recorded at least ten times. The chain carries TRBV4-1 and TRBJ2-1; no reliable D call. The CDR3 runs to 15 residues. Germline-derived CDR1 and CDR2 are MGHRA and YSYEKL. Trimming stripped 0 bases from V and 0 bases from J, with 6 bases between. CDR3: CASSQEAYSYNEQFF. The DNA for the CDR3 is TGCGCCAGCAGCCAAGAAGCTTACTCCTACAATGAGCAGTTCTTC.

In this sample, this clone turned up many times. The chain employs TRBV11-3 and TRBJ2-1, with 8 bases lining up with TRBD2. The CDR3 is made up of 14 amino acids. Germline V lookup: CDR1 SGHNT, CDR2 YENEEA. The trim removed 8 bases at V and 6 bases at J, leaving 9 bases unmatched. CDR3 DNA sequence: TGTGCCAGCCCCTTCGGGGGGGGTGTCAATGAGCAGTTCTTC. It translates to CASPFGGGVNEQFF.

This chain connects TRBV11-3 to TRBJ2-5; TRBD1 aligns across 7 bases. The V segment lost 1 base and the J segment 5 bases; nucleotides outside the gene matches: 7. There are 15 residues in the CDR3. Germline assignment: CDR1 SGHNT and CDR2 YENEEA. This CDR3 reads CASSLGTGDSETQYF. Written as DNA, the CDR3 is TGTGCCAGCAGCTTAGGAACAGGGGATAGCGAGACCCAGTACTTC.